The 22 T cell receptor beta chains below were found in one sample sequenced in a study of T cells after yellow fever vaccination. TCRdb processed the 5' RACE reads anew with MiXCR; each CDR3 protein has one entry. The data contain 500,000 to 650,000 distinct CDR3 sequences, about 13% of them seen just once; the ten biggest clones take up over 11%. This sample comprised PBMCs, obtained on the day of the yellow fever booster vaccination. These receptors all come from a man younger than 45 who received the YFV17D yellow fever vaccine.

The count of this clonotype is one. The chain has TRBV19 and TRBJ1-5; D perhaps matches TRBD1 (6 bases). The germline V and J ends were trimmed by 9 bases and 6 bases, with 15 bases remaining between them. The CDR3 is 13 amino acids. Germline loops: CDR1 LNHDA, CDR2 SQIVND (reference sequence). The DNA for the CDR3 is TGTGCCAGGGACGAGGCAGGGGTTCAGCCCCAGCATTTT. Amino acids: CARDEAGVQPQHF. Combining the CDR3 with reference TRBV19 and TRBJ1-5 gives the whole variable domain DGGITQSPKYLFRKEGQNVTLSCEQNLNHDAMYWYRQDPGQGLRLIYYSQIVNDFQKGDIAEGYSVSREKKESFPLTVTSAQKNPTAFYLCARDEAGVQPQHFGDGTRLSIL.

The table lists this clonotype with many counts. The chain employs TRBV30 and TRBJ2-2, with TRBD2 as a possible D gene (6 bases). Trimming took off 3 bases at V and 5 bases at J, with 16 bases between the two ends. CDR3 length: 15 residues. The germline V gene has CDR1 GTSNPN and CDR2 SVGIG (reference sequence). The CDR3 nucleotides read TGTGCCTGGAGGATCCGAAAGGGGAGGACCGGGGAGCTGTTTTTT. Its translation: CAWRIRKGRTGELFF.

The chain combines TRBV6-5 with TRBJ2-1; 12 nucleotides agree with TRBD2. This CDR3 spans 17 amino acids. Germline V gene data show CDR1 as MNHEY and CDR2 as SVGAGI. Trimming at V came to 2 bases and at J to 5 bases, leaving 7 bases not matched to a gene. This CDR3 is CASSYPRTSGTNNEQFF. In DNA, the CDR3 is TGTGCCAGCAGTTACCCCCGGACTAGCGGGACCAACAATGAGCAGTTCTTC.

This clonotype was seen a handful of times. V and J are TRBV9 and TRBJ2-7, with D perhaps assigned TRBD1 or TRBD2 (5 bases each). Between the trimmed V and J ends, which lost 0 bases and 3 bases, there was a span of 13 bases. The CDR3 is 15 amino acids. The germline gives CDR1 SGDLS, CDR2 YYNGEE. The CDR3 sequence: CASSVEAGSDYEQYF. As DNA, the CDR3 is TGTGCCAGCAGCGTAGAGGCAGGGAGTGACTACGAGCAGTACTTC.

This clonotype was counted between two and nine times. The chain recombines TRBV6-5 with TRBJ2-1; possibly TRBD2 for D (5 bases). V lost 6 bases, J lost 10 bases, and 13 bases lay in between. The CDR3 is 12 residues long. Germline V gene data show CDR1 as MNHEY and CDR2 as SVGAGI. The CDR3 DNA reads as TGTGCCAGCAGGTCGGGAACCCTAGAGCAGTTCTTC. It translates to CASRSGTLEQFF.

Notes on this clonotype: The limits of the CDR3 on the DNA are not certain, so only TCRdb's listed CDR3 is given. This rearrangement joins TRBV6-5 to TRBJ2-5; the table's D gene call, TRBD1, was not cross checked with the DNA. The CDR3 region is 18 residues in length, termini included. CDR1 and CDR2 from the germline V gene are MNHEY and SVGAGI. This CDR3 is CASSTSPGTKGPVGTQYF.

This clonotype was counted only a few times. The chain recombines TRBV7-2 with TRBJ2-7; tentatively, D is TRBD1 (7 bases). Germline values: CDR1 SGHTA, CDR2 FQGNSA. The V gene lost 5 bases and the J gene lost 4 bases, with 21 bases spanning the gap. The CDR3 covers 16 residues. The CDR3 DNA is TGTGCCAGCAGCCGGGTGGCGGGACAGAAACCGTACGAGCAGTACTTC. The encoded protein is CASSRVAGQKPYEQYF.

Of note for this clonotype: A read error may account for a junction end that differs from germline. The genes are TRBV7-2 and TRBJ1-1, with D tentatively TRBD1 (6 bases). The CDR3 loop spans 13 amino acids. In germline, CDR1 is SGHTA, CDR2 FQGNSA. The CDR3 DNA reads as TGTGCCAGCAGCTTAGCCCAAGGGGGGCAACTTACTTTT. Translating gives CASSLAQGGQLTF.

This clonotype was counted a few times. The chain has TRBV14 and TRBJ2-2; no firm D call. This CDR3 is 13 amino acids long. CDR1 is SGHDN and CDR2 is FVKESK in the germline V gene. V dropped 2 bases and J dropped 5 bases, with 6 bases sitting between them. The CDR3 sequence: CASSQIGTGELFF. CDR3 bases: TGTGCCAGCAGCCAAATCGGGACCGGGGAGCTGTTTTTT. The whole variable domain, filled in from reference TRBV14 and TRBJ2-2, reads EAGVTQFPSHSVIEKGQTVTLRCDPISGHDNLYWYRRVMGKEIKFLLHFVKESKQDESGMPNNRFLAERTGGTYSTLKVQPAELEDSGVYFCASSQIGTGELFFGEGSRLTVL.

The CDR3 DNA reads TGCAGTGCTAAATCCGGGGTACGCAATCAGCCCCAGCATTTT. This encodes CSAKSGVRNQPQHF. The chain recombines TRBV20-1 with TRBJ1-5, with no clear D. Deletions cut 4 bases from V and 2 bases from J, with 12 bases between. The CDR3 is made up of 14 amino acids. Germline V gene lookup returns CDR1 DFQATT and CDR2 SNEGSKA (reference sequence).

In regard to this clonotype: The junction differs from germline at one of its ends, possibly a read error. V usage is TRBV10-3 and J usage is TRBJ2-5; 8 bases fit TRBD1. The CDR3 consists of 13 residues. CDR1 is ENHRY, CDR2 SYGVKD, per germline. CDR3 region: CAISDSPDRECNF. Written as DNA, the CDR3 is TGTGCCATCAGTGACTCCCCGGACAGGGAGTGTAACTTC.

As DNA, the CDR3 is TGTGCCTCCTCGCGACAGGGAAAGCCGAATGAGCAGTTCTTC. Translating gives CASSRQGKPNEQFF. The chain uses TRBV10-3 and TRBJ2-1; 7 nucleotides match TRBD1. V lost 11 bases to trimming and J lost 7 bases; unmatched junction nucleotides: 14. CDR1 and CDR2 (germline): ENHRY, SYGVKD. There are 14 residues in the CDR3.

This clonotype was counted a few times. The chain uses TRBV25-1 and TRBJ1-2; D remains unclear. The ends were cut back, 6 bases at V and 3 bases at J, with 17 bases in the middle. The CDR3 has 15 amino acids. Germline V gives CDR1 MGHDK, CDR2 SYGVNS. The CDR3 DNA follows: TGTGCCAGCAGCGGCGACACCCGGATGCACTATGGCTACACCTTC. It specifies CASSGDTRMHYGYTF.

In this sample, this clonotype turned up a few times. The chain uses TRBV30 and TRBJ1-4; no definite D call. This CDR3 is 12 amino acids long. V shed 0 bases and J shed 12 bases, with 11 bases lying between them. Germline lookup yields CDR1 GTSNPN and CDR2 SVGIG (reference sequence). The CDR3 DNA follows: TGTGCCTGGAGTGTACTTTCATTGGAACTGTTTTTT. Translated: CAWSVLSLELFF.

This clonotype was counted between two and nine times. V and J are TRBV6-2 or TRBV6-3 and TRBJ2-1, with D maybe TRBD2 (6 bases). Between the trimmed V and J ends, which lost 0 bases and 5 bases, there was a span of 23 bases. Per germline, CDR1 MNHEY and CDR2 SVGEGT. The CDR3 sequence is 19 residues long. CDR3 DNA sequence: TGTGCCAGCAGTTACTCCCCGGGACTGAAAGGCCCCTCGGACAATGAGCAGTTCTTC. Its translation: CASSYSPGLKGPSDNEQFF.

In this sample, this clonotype turned up a few times. The chain uses TRBV6-5 and TRBJ2-5, with D tentatively TRBD2 (5 bases). The germline V and J ends were trimmed by 0 bases and 1 base, with 9 bases remaining between them. The CDR3 is 15 amino acids. Germline V lookup: CDR1 MNHEY, CDR2 SVGAGI. DNA for the CDR3: TGTGCCAGCAGTTACTCACCAACTAGCCAAGAGACCCAGTACTTC. This encodes CASSYSPTSQETQYF.

This chain joins TRBV27 and TRBJ2-1, with D hard to call. V was trimmed by 5 bases and J by 5 bases, leaving 4 bases between them. CDR3 length equals 11 residues. Looked up from germline, CDR1 is MNHEY and CDR2 is SMNVEV (reference sequence). The CDR3 here is CASSVNNEQFF. The CDR3 bases are TGTGCCAGCAGTGTTAACAATGAGCAGTTCTTC.

This clonotype has ten or more counts. The chain employs TRBV12-3 or TRBV12-4 and TRBJ2-7, with TRBD2 identical over 13 bases. There are 14 residues in the CDR3. Trimming cost V 6 bases and J 3 bases; bases outside gene matches: 2. CDR3 in amino acids: CASSRLAGGYEQYF. Written as DNA, the CDR3 is TGTGCCAGCAGCCGACTAGCGGGAGGCTACGAGCAGTACTTC.

This clonotype was seen only a few times. This chain uses TRBV28 with TRBJ2-7; D gene ambiguous. The germline V gene has CDR1 MDHEN and CDR2 SYDVKM. Trimming pared 2 bases from V and 2 bases from J, leaving 7 bases between. There are 13 residues in the CDR3. CDR3 in amino acids: CASSLRQAYEQYF. In DNA, the CDR3 is TGTGCCAGCAGTTTAAGGCAGGCCTACGAGCAGTACTTC. Looking up the rest from reference TRBV28 and TRBJ2-7 gives the full variable domain: DVKVTQSSRYLVKRTGEKVFLECVQDMDHENMFWYRQDPGLGLRLIYFSYDVKMKEKGDIPEGYSVSREKKERFSLILESASTNQTSMYLCASSLRQAYEQYFGPGTRLTVT.

V is TRBV20-1 and J is TRBJ2-2, with D possibly matching TRBD1 (6 bases). This CDR3 is 12 amino acids long. Trimming took 2 bases from V and 8 from J, leaving 9 bases between them. CDR1 is DFQATT, CDR2 SNEGSKA, per germline (reference sequence). The CDR3 region is CSARSGVGELFF. The CDR3 DNA sequence: TGCAGTGCTAGATCAGGGGTGGGGGAGCTGTTTTTT.

This clonotype has only a few counts. DNA for the CDR3: TGTGCCAGCAGCGTAGAACCTAGCGGGAGTTCGGGGCAGTTCTTC. It yields the protein CASSVEPSGSSGQFF. The chain couples TRBV9 to TRBJ2-1; 10 bases align to TRBD2. V was clipped by 0 bases and J by 12 bases; unmatched bases: 9. Germline lookup yields CDR1 SGDLS and CDR2 YYNGEE. The CDR3 contains 15 residues.

A few counts support this clonotype. This chain uses TRBV5-1 with TRBJ2-1, with D hard to call. From germline, CDR1 is SGHRS and CDR2 YFSETQ. There are 13 residues in the CDR3. Trimming took 0 bases from V and 8 from J, leaving 9 bases between them. The CDR3 DNA follows: TGCGCCAGCAGCTTGGGTGGGAACTATGAGCAGTTCTTC. Protein: CASSLGGNYEQFF. The variable domain in full, with the rest retrieved from reference TRBV5-1 and TRBJ2-1, is KAGVTQTPRYLIKTRGQQVTLSCSPISGHRSVSWYQQTPGQGLQFLFEYFSETQRNKGNFPGRFSGRQFSNSRSEMNVSTLELGDSALYLCASSLGGNYEQFFGPGTRLTVL.